The text below deals with one T cell receptor (beta chain). The antigen is undetermined. This record belongs to a study of tissue T cells after allogeneic stem cell transplantation. On the study more broadly: This research-autopsy study prospectively enrolled adult allogeneic hematopoietic cell transplant recipients with steroid-refractory graft-versus-host disease. The study's findings and limits: Blood and spleen captured only part of the tissue TCR repertoire.

Germline CDR1 and CDR2: MNHEY and SVGAGI. CDR3 length: 15 amino acids. Trimming pared 7 bases from V and 4 bases from J, leaving 17 bases between. Some clones are missing from TCRdb's copy, which holds only in-frame ones; the method was immunoSEQ multiplex PCR. Of around 24,000 clones in the sample, roughly 89% are singletons; the top ten hold approximately 2%. V usage is TRBV6-5 and J usage is TRBJ1-3; D is undetermined. The TCR was taken from a male donor at least 60 years old who later had graft-versus-host disease after an allogeneic stem cell transplant. Sequences were derived from blood, sampled before transplantation. CDR3 sequence: CASNPGGVGGNTIYF. CDR3 DNA sequence: TGTGCCAGCAACCCCGGAGGTGTCGGGGGAAACACCATATATTTT.